The next 20 T cell receptor beta chains were all read from a single sample in a study of blood T cell repertoires in COVID-19. Clones were sequenced by immunoSEQ multiplex PCR, and TCRdb holds only the in-frame ones, with some missing. The profile covers around 180,000 clones, with approximately 83% appearing a single time and approximately 11% taken by the ten largest. Sequences were obtained from peripheral blood. These receptors originate from a human donor with active or convalescent COVID-19. The donor label of this sample is uncertain.

This clone showed up just once. This chain joins TRBV27 and TRBJ2-7; D is perhaps TRBD2 (7 bases). The CDR3 has 12 residues. Germline-derived CDR1 and CDR2 are MNHEY and SMNVEV (reference sequence). Trimming took off 8 bases at V and 2 bases at J, with 10 bases between the two ends. Here the CDR3 DNA reads TGTGCCAGCGGGGGGGCCCCCTACGAGCAGTACTTC. It specifies CASGGAPYEQYF.

Worth noting for this clone: At one of its ends the junction is not consistent with the germline gene, which may arise from a read error. The chain couples TRBV27 to TRBJ2-7; D may be TRBD1 (5 bases). The CDR3 contains 15 residues. CDR1 is MNHEY and CDR2 is SMNVEV in the germline V gene (reference sequence). CDR3 protein: CVSSLGAATLYEQYF. CDR3 in DNA: TGTGTCAGCAGTTTAGGGGCGGCCACCCTTTACGAGCAGTACTTC.

This clone appeared a single time. The rearrangement links TRBV2 to TRBJ2-3; 8 bases agree with TRBD2. Germline CDR1 is SNHLY and CDR2 is FYNNEI. The CDR3 sequence is 10 residues long. CDR3 sequence: CRSGEDTQYF. DNA for the CDR3: TGTCGTAGCGGGGAGGATACGCAGTATTTT.

The sample holds one count of this clone. The rearrangement joins TRBV5-1 to TRBJ2-7; the match to TRBD1 covers 8 bases. The CDR3 is 14 amino acids. The germline V gene has CDR1 SGHRS and CDR2 YFSETQ. V was clipped by 4 bases and J by 2 bases; unmatched bases: 5. CDR3 DNA: TGCGCCAGCAGCCCCTGGACAGGGACCTACGAGCAGTACTTC. The encoded protein is CASSPWTGTYEQYF.

This chain joins TRBV3-1 (or the pseudogene TRBV3-2) and TRBJ2-5, with D possibly matching TRBD2 (7 bases). The CDR3 has 16 amino acids. Deletions cut 4 bases from V and 4 bases from J, with 19 bases between. CDR1 LGHDT and CDR2 YNNKEL come from the germline V gene (reference sequence). The CDR3 DNA reads as TGTGCCAGCAGCCCCCCCAAGGGGGGGATCCGAGAGACCCAGTACTTC. Protein: CASSPPKGGIRETQYF.

V and J are TRBV7-2 and TRBJ2-1; tentatively, D is TRBD2 (5 bases). Trimming took off 1 base at V and 6 bases at J, with 16 bases between the two ends. CDR3 size: 16 residues. CDR1 is SGHTA and CDR2 is FQGNSA in the germline V gene. The DNA for the CDR3 is TGTGCCAGCAGCTTAGGACTCCTAGCTCGAGGCAATGAGCAGTTCTTC. This gives the protein CASSLGLLARGNEQFF. Combining the CDR3 with reference TRBV7-2 and TRBJ2-1 gives the whole variable domain GAGVSQSPSNKVTEKGKDVELRCDPISGHTALYWYRQSLGQGLEFLIYFQGNSAPDKSGLPSDRFSAERTGGSVSTLTIQRTQQEDSAVYLCASSLGLLARGNEQFFGPGTRLTVL.

The chain combines TRBV7-2 with TRBJ2-5; 10 bases map to TRBD1. Germline values: CDR1 SGHTA, CDR2 FQGNSA. V gave up 5 bases and J gave up 5 bases; unmatched junction bases: 8. There are 15 residues in the CDR3. CDR3 protein: CASSLRDRGGETQYF. The CDR3 nucleotides read TGTGCCAGCAGCCTTAGGGACAGGGGTGGGGAGACCCAGTACTTC.

The genes are TRBV5-4 and TRBJ2-5; D gene unclear. Per the germline V gene, CDR1 is SGHNT and CDR2 is YYREEE (reference sequence). V was cut by 0 bases and J by 5 bases, with 11 bases left in between. This CDR3 has 14 amino acids. The CDR3 protein is CASSLDPERETQYF. CDR3 DNA: TGTGCCAGCAGCTTGGACCCGGAGCGCGAGACCCAGTACTTC.

This sequence joins TRBV9 and TRBJ2-1; no definite D call. This CDR3 spans 16 amino acids. The ends were cut back, 0 bases at V and 2 bases at J, with 12 bases in the middle. CDR1 SGDLS and CDR2 YYNGEE come from the germline V gene. The CDR3 sequence is CASSVAATGPYNEQFF. CDR3 coding DNA: TGTGCCAGCAGCGTAGCTGCCACGGGTCCCTACAATGAGCAGTTCTTC.

The V call is TRBV18, the J call TRBJ2-2; 8 bases are shared with TRBD2. The CDR3 totals 16 residues. Germline V gives CDR1 KGHSH, CDR2 LQKENI. Trimming removed 0 bases from V and 2 bases from J; junction bases left unmatched: 2. This CDR3 reads CASSPPSGSNTGELFF. The DNA of the CDR3 is TGTGCCAGCTCACCACCGAGCGGGAGTAACACCGGGGAGCTGTTTTTT. The whole variable domain, filled in from reference TRBV18 and TRBJ2-2, reads NAGVMQNPRHLVRRRGQEARLRCSPMKGHSHVYWYRQLPEEGLKFMVYLQKENIIDESGMPKERFSAEFPKEGPSILRIQQVVRGDSAAYFCASSPPSGSNTGELFFGEGSRLTVL.

The chain couples TRBV5-1 to TRBJ2-3, with 7 bases fitting TRBD2. Germline CDR1 and CDR2: SGHRS and YFSETQ. The CDR3 consists of 15 residues. V was clipped by 2 bases and J by 3 bases; unmatched bases: 6. The CDR3 here is CASSFVGGPTDTQYF. CDR3 DNA sequence: TGCGCCAGCAGCTTTGTGGGAGGGCCAACAGATACGCAGTATTTT.

The CDR3 loop reads CASSYGQGAYTQYF. DNA for the CDR3: TGTGCCAGCAGTTACGGGCAGGGGGCGTATACGCAGTATTTT. This chain uses TRBV6-2 or TRBV6-3 with TRBJ2-3, with TRBD1 matching 8 bases. Germline V gives CDR1 MNHEY, CDR2 SVGEGT. The CDR3 runs to 14 residues. The junction had 5 bases not matched to a gene; V was cut back by 2 bases and J by 7 bases.

This CDR3 reads CASSLVPGQGYEQYF. The CDR3 bases are TGCGCCAGCAGCTTGGTCCCGGGACAGGGCTACGAGCAGTACTTC. This chain uses TRBV5-1 with TRBJ2-7, with 9 bases fitting TRBD1. Germline values: CDR1 SGHRS, CDR2 YFSETQ. The V segment lost 0 bases and the J segment 3 bases; nucleotides outside the gene matches: 4. The CDR3 spans 15 residues.

The chain joins TRBV7-6 to TRBJ2-3, with 9 bases aligning to TRBD2. This CDR3 is 16 amino acids long. Losses at the gene ends were 5 bases for V and 5 bases for J; bases not matched to a gene: 11. The V gene's germline CDR1 is SGHVS and CDR2 FNYEAQ. The CDR3 is CASSLEGSSGRDTQYF. The CDR3 DNA follows: TGTGCCAGCAGCCTTGAGGGGAGTAGCGGGAGAGATACGCAGTATTTT.

The V call is TRBV29-1, the J call TRBJ1-1; D is perhaps TRBD1 (5 bases). Between the trimmed V and J ends, which lost 5 bases and 3 bases, there was a span of 10 bases. The CDR3 contains 12 residues. CDR1 and CDR2 from the germline V gene are SQVTM and ANQGSEA. CDR3 nucleotides: TGCAGCGTTCAGGGATGGGACACTGAAGCTTTCTTT. Protein product: CSVQGWDTEAFF.

V and J are TRBV11-2 and TRBJ2-7, with TRBD2 matching 15 bases. There are 19 residues in the CDR3. J lost 2 bases, V lost 0 bases, and 8 bases had no gene match. Germline lookup yields CDR1 SGHAT and CDR2 FQNNGV. Here the CDR3 DNA reads TGTGCCAGCAGCTTAGATATTGGACTAGCGGGAGGGAGCCCCTACGAGCAGTACTTC. This translates into CASSLDIGLAGGSPYEQYF.

The chain uses TRBV28 and TRBJ2-7, with D possibly TRBD1 on 7 matching bases. The CDR3 extends over 10 amino acids. Germline V gene sequence: CDR1 MDHEN, CDR2 SYDVKM. The V gene lost 10 bases and the J gene lost 7 bases, with 11 bases spanning the gap. CDR3 loop: CATSGGEQYF. In DNA, the CDR3 is TGTGCCACCTCAGGGGGGGAGCAGTACTTC.

The chain is built from TRBV29-1 and TRBJ2-7; D not certain. The V end was cut by 4 bases, the J end by 0 bases, with 10 bases between. The germline V gene has CDR1 SQVTM and CDR2 ANQGSEA. The CDR3 has 13 amino acids. In DNA form, the CDR3 reads TGCAGCGTTGGTCAGGCCGACTCCTACGAGCAGTACTTC. Amino acids: CSVGQADSYEQYF.

V is TRBV2 and J is TRBJ2-1; TRBD2 is a possible D gene (6 bases). The CDR3 is 13 amino acids. Per the germline V gene, CDR1 is SNHLY and CDR2 is FYNNEI. Trimming shortened V by 8 bases and J by 12 bases, and 20 bases separated the two germline ends. CDR3: CASLLWREGGQFF. The DNA of the CDR3 is TGTGCCAGCCTTCTCTGGCGGGAAGGTGGGCAGTTCTTC.

The V and J genes are TRBV6-2 or TRBV6-3 and TRBJ2-7; TRBD2 is a possible D gene (5 bases). The CDR3 totals 12 residues. Trimming took off 5 bases at V and 6 bases at J, with 11 bases between the two ends. CDR1 and CDR2 from the germline V gene are MNHEY and SVGEGT. The CDR3 loop reads CASSILRGEQYF. Here the CDR3 DNA reads TGTGCCAGCAGTATTCTCCGGGGCGAGCAGTACTTC.